This passage covers 18 T cell receptor beta chains from one sample sequenced in a study of T cells expressing NK-cell markers. With the 5' RACE reads reprocessed, TCRdb shows one record per CDR3 protein and no DNA. The data include 550,000 to 600,000 distinct CDR3 sequences; the top ten clones carry roughly 3.6%. Sequencing was carried out using blood T cells: a sorted CD56 or NKG2C T cell subset, CD4+ or CD8+ T cells, or bulk PBMC T cells (not recorded which). The receptors come from a man younger than 35 in good health.

The V call is TRBV12-3 or TRBV12-4, the J call TRBJ1-1; TCRdb's assignment of TRBD1 cannot be checked, as there is no DNA. The CDR3 spans 16 residues. Here the CDR3 reads CASSSGVGGANTEAFF.

V usage is TRBV7-6 and J usage is TRBJ2-7; TCRdb designates TRBD2, a call that cannot be tested without DNA. CDR1 is SGHVS and CDR2 is FNYEAQ in the germline V gene. The length of the CDR3 is 15 residues. The CDR3 reads CASSSNYRRGYEQYF.

The V call is TRBV6-2 or TRBV6-3, the J call TRBJ2-1; the TCRdb D gene call, TRBD1, has no DNA to confirm it. Germline assignment: CDR1 MNHEY and CDR2 SVGEGT. This CDR3 contains 15 residues. The CDR3 region is CATSLQGRVANEQFF.

The V and J genes are TRBV4-3 and TRBJ2-7. CDR3 length equals 14 residues. Germline V CDR1 and CDR2: LGHNA, YSLEER. CDR3 loop: CASSQVARFYEQYF.

The chain carries TRBV12-3 or TRBV12-4 and TRBJ2-7; TCRdb reports TRBD1, a call that lacks DNA to check it against. This CDR3 is 15 amino acids long. The CDR3 region is CASSLMGQGISEQYF.

The chain links TRBV15 to TRBJ2-5. This CDR3 contains 14 residues. Germline assignment: CDR1 LNHNV and CDR2 YYDKDF (reference sequence). CDR3 in amino acids: CATSVVRREETQYF.

V usage is TRBV12-3 or TRBV12-4 and J usage is TRBJ1-5; the D call from TCRdb, TRBD1, cannot be confirmed without DNA. The CDR3 sequence is 14 residues long. CDR3 in amino acids: CASSFTGQNQPQHF.

The chain combines TRBV12-3 or TRBV12-4 with TRBJ2-1. The CDR3 length is 13 residues. This CDR3 reads CARTGFSYNEQFF.

This chain links TRBV5-6 with TRBJ2-5; as DNA is missing, the TRBD1 call by TCRdb cannot be tested. Germline V gene lookup returns CDR1 SGHDT and CDR2 YYEEEE. The CDR3 length is 16 residues. The CDR3 is CASSSAPGYRVKTQYF.

The genes are TRBV6-2 or TRBV6-3 and TRBJ2-7; the TCRdb D gene call, TRBD2, has no DNA to confirm it. CDR1 is MNHEY, CDR2 SVGEGT, per germline. The CDR3 is 16 residues long. The CDR3: CASSFPPGLNSYEQYF.

The rearrangement links TRBV12-3 or TRBV12-4 to TRBJ1-5; the D call from TCRdb, TRBD1, cannot be confirmed without DNA. The CDR3 totals 15 residues. The chain's CDR3 is CASSLTGGDYQPQHF.

The chain couples TRBV27 to TRBJ1-5. Germline loops: CDR1 MNHEY, CDR2 SMNVEV (reference sequence). The CDR3 is 15 residues long. The CDR3 region is CASSSDGYSNQPQHF.

The rearrangement joins TRBV5-1 to TRBJ2-3. Germline CDR1 SGHRS, CDR2 YFSETQ. The length of the CDR3 is 14 residues. CDR3 residues: CASRSVGSTDTQYF.

This CDR3 is CASSVGGQPQHF. The gene calls are TRBV2 and TRBJ1-5; the D call of TRBD1 rests on TCRdb alone, since no DNA is present to check it. The V gene's germline CDR1 is SNHLY and CDR2 FYNNEI. The CDR3 covers 12 residues.

The CDR3 is CASSPSGLITDTQYF. The chain combines TRBV5-1 with TRBJ2-3; TCRdb designates TRBD2, a call that cannot be tested without DNA. The germline V gene has CDR1 SGHRS and CDR2 YFSETQ. CDR3 size: 15 residues.

The rearrangement joins TRBV27 to TRBJ2-1; TCRdb lists TRBD1, though no DNA is available to test this call. The germline gives CDR1 MNHEY, CDR2 SMNVEV (reference sequence). The CDR3 runs 17 residues. This chain's CDR3 is CASSSSRGRSSYNEQFF.

This chain connects TRBV12-5 to TRBJ2-3; with no DNA, the TCRdb D assignment of TRBD1 cannot be verified. The CDR3 is made up of 14 amino acids. The V gene's germline CDR1 is LGHNT and CDR2 FRNRAP. The CDR3 spells CASGLGGPTDTQYF.

The chain employs TRBV12-3 or TRBV12-4 and TRBJ2-2. This CDR3 is built from 14 residues. CDR3 sequence: CASSASDRTGELFF.